These 21 T cell receptor beta chains originate from one sample sequenced in a study of T cell responses to AZD1222 COVID-19 vaccine. Measured with immunoSEQ multiplex PCR; TCRdb has only the in-frame clones, and not every one. The top ten clones hold about 2.5% of a sample with some 170,000 clones, around nine tenths of them seen once. This specimen was peripheral blood, taken on day 0 of AZD1222 vaccination. Receptors were obtained from an adult in good health.

The chain has TRBV30 and TRBJ1-1; TRBD1 might be the D (5 bases). CDR3 length: 13 residues. Germline values: CDR1 GTSNPN, CDR2 SVGIG (reference sequence). V was shortened by 0 bases and J by 1 base, with 6 bases between the two germline ends. The CDR3 protein is CAWSVRGNTEAFF. Written as DNA, the CDR3 is TGTGCCTGGAGTGTAAGGGGGAACACTGAAGCTTTCTTT.

The chain combines TRBV30 with TRBJ1-6; no clear D. The CDR3 consists of 13 residues. Germline V gene sequence: CDR1 GTSNPN, CDR2 SVGIG (reference sequence). Trimming stripped 2 bases from V and 6 bases from J, with 8 bases between. The DNA of the CDR3 is TGTGCCTGGAGTCCCGCAGCTAATTCACCCCTCCACTTT. This translates into CAWSPAANSPLHF.

V usage is TRBV2 and J usage is TRBJ1-5; the match to TRBD1 covers 10 bases. CDR3 length: 15 residues. Per the germline V gene, CDR1 is SNHLY and CDR2 is FYNNEI. J was trimmed by 5 bases and V by 6 bases; bases with no gene match: 7. CDR3 protein: CASSQGQGKHQPQHF. CDR3 DNA: TGTGCCAGCAGCCAGGGACAGGGGAAGCATCAGCCCCAGCATTTT.

V usage is TRBV18 and J usage is TRBJ2-2, with D perhaps assigned TRBD1 or TRBD2 (5 bases each). The CDR3 is 16 amino acids. The V gene lost 5 bases and the J gene lost 4 bases, with 17 bases spanning the gap. From germline, CDR1 is KGHSH and CDR2 LQKENI. The CDR3 sequence is CASSLLGGFSTGELFF. The CDR3 nucleotides read TGTGCCAGCTCATTGCTTGGGGGATTTAGCACCGGGGAGCTGTTTTTT.

This clone was counted once. The chain joins TRBV27 to TRBJ1-2, with 11 bases fitting TRBD1. This CDR3 has 15 residues. The V and J ends lost 3 bases and 1 base, in that order; junction bases with no gene match: 1. Germline loops: CDR1 MNHEY, CDR2 SMNVEV (reference sequence). CDR3 sequence (DNA): TGTGCCAGCAGTTTGGGACAGGGGGTTAACTATGGCTACACCTTC. Its protein product is CASSLGQGVNYGYTF.

The genes are TRBV15 and TRBJ1-5; no firm D call. Germline lookup yields CDR1 LNHNV and CDR2 YYDKDF (reference sequence). This CDR3 comprises 16 residues. The V gene lost 1 base and the J gene lost 2 bases, with 12 bases spanning the gap. CDR3 DNA sequence: TGTGCCACCAGCAGAGCCCGAGGGTATGGCAATCAGCCCCAGCATTTT. Translation: CATSRARGYGNQPQHF.

The chain's CDR3 is CASSPGQGSQFF. The CDR3 nucleotides read TGTGCCAGCAGCCCGGGACAGGGCAGTCAGTTCTTC. This chain joins TRBV12-3 or TRBV12-4 and TRBJ2-1, with 9 bases fitting TRBD1. V lost 6 bases to trimming and J lost 13 bases; unmatched junction nucleotides: 7. The CDR3 spans 12 residues.

The chain combines TRBV5-1 with TRBJ2-2; 8 bases fit TRBD1. Germline V CDR1 and CDR2: SGHRS, YFSETQ. Trimming cost V 3 bases and J 0 bases; bases outside gene matches: 10. The CDR3 totals 18 residues. The CDR3 sequence is CASSSRRTGYANTGELFF. CDR3 nucleotides: TGCGCCAGCAGCTCCCGGCGGACAGGGTACGCGAACACCGGGGAGCTGTTTTTT.

This clone was detected a few times. The sample holds other DNA sequences that translate to the same CDR3. The chain combines TRBV6-1 with TRBJ1-1; no definite D call. The CDR3 is 14 amino acids. CDR1 is MNHNS, CDR2 SASEGT, per germline. Trimming shortened V by 2 bases and J by 1 base, and 8 bases separated the two germline ends. CDR3 DNA sequence: TGTGCCAGCAGTGAACCTGGGCCGAACACTGAAGCTTTCTTT. Its translation: CASSEPGPNTEAFF.

A few counts support this clone. The chain links TRBV30 to TRBJ1-2; 9 bases are a match to TRBD1. In germline, CDR1 is GTSNPN, CDR2 SVGIG (reference sequence). The trim removed 4 bases at V and 8 bases at J, leaving 5 bases unmatched. The CDR3 runs 12 residues. Written as DNA, the CDR3 is TGTGCCTGGACCGGACAGGGGACAGGCTACACCTTC. It specifies CAWTGQGTGYTF.

This clone appeared a single time. V is TRBV6-6 and J is TRBJ2-3; no reliable D call. Germline assignment: CDR1 MNHNY and CDR2 SVGAGI (reference sequence). The CDR3 is 17 residues long. The germline V and J ends were trimmed by 5 bases and 6 bases, with 24 bases remaining between them. DNA of the CDR3: TGTGCCAGCAGTCGTACCCCTGACGTAGCCTTGGGGGATACGCAGTATTTT. The encoded protein is CASSRTPDVALGDTQYF.

The genes are TRBV5-5 and TRBJ1-2; D remains unclear. The CDR3 is 14 amino acids. Trimming shortened V by 0 bases and J by 6 bases, and 12 bases separated the two germline ends. Germline lookup yields CDR1 SGHKS and CDR2 YYEKEE (reference sequence). The CDR3 DNA reads TGTGCCAGCAGCTTGGAATTAGGGTGGGATGGCTACACCTTC. It is translated as CASSLELGWDGYTF.

The V and J genes are TRBV7-2 and TRBJ2-3; D remains ambiguous. Germline CDR1 is SGHTA and CDR2 is FQGNSA. Trimming left V 3 bases short and J 8 bases short, with 15 bases between. The CDR3 is 14 amino acids. The CDR3 DNA reads TGTGCCAGCAGCTTGGGCGGCACCTCTCTTACGCAGTATTTT. Amino acid sequence: CASSLGGTSLTQYF.

The V and J genes are TRBV7-8 and TRBJ2-7, with 8 bases matching TRBD1. There are 14 residues in the CDR3. After removal of 5 bases from V and 7 bases from J, the junction contained 10 bases not matched to a gene. The V gene's germline CDR1 is SGHVS and CDR2 FQNEAQ. CDR3 sequence: CASSAGTGPLEQYF. The CDR3 coding sequence is TGTGCCAGCAGCGCCGGGACAGGTCCTCTAGAGCAGTACTTC.

The V and J genes are TRBV29-1 and TRBJ2-3, with TRBD2 matching over 10 bases. Germline V gene data show CDR1 as SQVTM and CDR2 as ANQGSEA. J lost 0 bases, V lost 5 bases, and 5 bases had no gene match. The CDR3 spans 15 residues. CDR3 DNA: TGCAGCGTTTTCGGACTAGCGGAAAGCACAGATACGCAGTATTTT. Translation gives CSVFGLAESTDTQYF.

The gene calls are TRBV18 and TRBJ1-3; weak D call: TRBD1 (6 bases). Trimming cost V 3 bases and J 3 bases, with 15 bases left between them. CDR3 size: 16 residues. In germline, CDR1 is KGHSH, CDR2 LQKENI. CDR3 protein: CASSPPQGTNGNTIYF. In DNA form, the CDR3 reads TGTGCCAGCTCACCCCCACAGGGAACTAATGGAAACACCATATATTTT.

The genes are TRBV14 and TRBJ1-2; tentatively, D is TRBD1 (6 bases). The germline V and J ends were trimmed by 2 bases and 6 bases, with 16 bases remaining between them. Per the germline V gene, CDR1 is SGHDN and CDR2 is FVKESK. The CDR3 extends over 15 amino acids. Here the CDR3 reads CASSQRRGNRNGYTF. The CDR3 region has the DNA TGTGCCAGCAGCCAACGGAGGGGGAATAGAAATGGCTACACCTTC.

V is TRBV10-1 and J is TRBJ2-5; D gene ambiguous. The ends were cut back, 0 bases at V and 2 bases at J, with 7 bases in the middle. The CDR3 totals 14 residues. Germline V gives CDR1 WNHNN, CDR2 SYGVQD (reference sequence). The DNA for the CDR3 is TGCGCCAGCAGTGAGTCAGAAGGACAAGAGACCCAGTACTTC. It translates to CASSESEGQETQYF.

The chain joins TRBV2 to TRBJ1-1; tentative D call: TRBD1 (5 bases). Germline V gene data show CDR1 as SNHLY and CDR2 as FYNNEI. The V end lost 4 bases, the J end lost 2 bases, and 11 bases lay between the germline ends. This CDR3 is 14 amino acids long. DNA for the CDR3: TGTGCCAGCAGTGGGGGGGAGAGAAACACTGAAGCTTTCTTT. Its protein product is CASSGGERNTEAFF.

The chain has TRBV19 and TRBJ2-2, with 7 bases fitting TRBD1. This CDR3 is 14 amino acids long. V was pared by 10 bases and J by 0 bases, with 5 bases of the junction left unmatched. The germline CDR1 and CDR2 sequences are LNHDA and SQIVND (reference sequence). The CDR3 loop reads CATRGYSNTGELFF. CDR3 DNA: TGTGCCACCAGGGGGTACTCGAACACCGGGGAGCTGTTTTTT.

V and J are TRBV5-1 and TRBJ2-5; 9 bases match TRBD1. Germline CDR1 SGHRS, CDR2 YFSETQ. This CDR3 region has 15 residues. Trimming removed 3 bases from V and 5 bases from J; junction bases left unmatched: 8. In nucleotides, the CDR3 is TGCGCCAGCAGCTCTCAGACAGGGGGTGGCGAGACCCAGTACTTC. It translates to CASSSQTGGGETQYF. Drawing the rest from reference TRBV5-1 and TRBJ2-5, the complete variable domain is KAGVTQTPRYLIKTRGQQVTLSCSPISGHRSVSWYQQTPGQGLQFLFEYFSETQRNKGNFPGRFSGRQFSNSRSEMNVSTLELGDSALYLCASSSQTGGGETQYFGPGTRLLVL.